The sequence of this T cell receptor (beta chain) was determined in a study of response to subunit inactivated influenza vaccine. As regards this clonotype: Its matching antigen is unknown.

Each CDR3 protein gets one entry after TCRdb re-called the RT-PCR reads with MiXCR. The data show fewer than 800,000 distinct CDR3 sequences, about 15% seen once. Findings and limits, study-wide: Authors suggested that a seasonal influenza vaccination recruits few new T cells each time.

The ends were cut back, 3 bases at V and 7 bases at J, with 12 bases in the middle. This CDR3 is 13 amino acids long. CDR1 LGHDT and CDR2 YNNKEL come from the germline V gene (reference sequence). The TCR was taken from a man aged 45-65 years who received an inactivated influenza vaccine. The gene calls are TRBV3-1 and TRBJ1-1; unclear D gene. The sample consisted of PBMCs from blood, taken 12 days after vaccination. For the CDR3, the DNA is TGTGCCAGCAGCCAGGGTCCAAACGGTGAAGCTTTCTTT. It encodes CASSQGPNGEAFF.